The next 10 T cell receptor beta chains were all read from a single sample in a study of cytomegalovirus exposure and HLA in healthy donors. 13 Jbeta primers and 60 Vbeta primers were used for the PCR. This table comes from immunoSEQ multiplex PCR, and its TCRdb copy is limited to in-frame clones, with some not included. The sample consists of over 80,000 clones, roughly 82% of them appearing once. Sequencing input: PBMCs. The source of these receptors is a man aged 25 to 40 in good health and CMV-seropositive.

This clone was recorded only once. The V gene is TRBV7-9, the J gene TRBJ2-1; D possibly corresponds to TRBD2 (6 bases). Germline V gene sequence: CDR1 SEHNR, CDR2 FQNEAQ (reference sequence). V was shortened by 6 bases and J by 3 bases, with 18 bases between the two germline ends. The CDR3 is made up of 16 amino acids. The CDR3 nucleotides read TGTGCCAGCAGTCGCGGACTAACCACTAACTACAATGAGCAGTTCTTC. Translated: CASSRGLTTNYNEQFF.

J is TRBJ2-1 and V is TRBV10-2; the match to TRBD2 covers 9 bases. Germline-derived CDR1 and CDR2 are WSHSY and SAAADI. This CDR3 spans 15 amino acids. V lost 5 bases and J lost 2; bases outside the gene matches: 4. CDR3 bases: TGCGCCAGCAGTTTAGCGGGAGTCACCTACAATGAGCAGTTCTTC. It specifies CASSLAGVTYNEQFF.

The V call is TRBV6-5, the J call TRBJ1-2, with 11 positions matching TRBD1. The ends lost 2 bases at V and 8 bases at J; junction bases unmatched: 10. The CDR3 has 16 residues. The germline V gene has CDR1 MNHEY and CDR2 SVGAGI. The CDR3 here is CASSYTPGQGANGYTF. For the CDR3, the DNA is TGTGCCAGCAGTTACACCCCCGGACAGGGGGCGAACGGCTACACCTTC.

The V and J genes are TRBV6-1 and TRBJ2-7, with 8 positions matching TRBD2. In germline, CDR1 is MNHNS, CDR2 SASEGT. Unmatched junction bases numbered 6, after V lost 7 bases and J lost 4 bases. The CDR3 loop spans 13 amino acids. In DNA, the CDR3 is TGTGCCAGCATGAGGAGCGGGAGTTACGAGCAGTACTTC. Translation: CASMRSGSYEQYF.

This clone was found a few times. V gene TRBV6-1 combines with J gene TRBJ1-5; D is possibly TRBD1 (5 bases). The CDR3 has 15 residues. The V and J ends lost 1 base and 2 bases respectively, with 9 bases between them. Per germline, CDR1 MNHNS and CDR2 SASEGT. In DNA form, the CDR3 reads TGTGCCAGCAGTGAAGGTATAGGGGGCAATCAGCCCCAGCATTTT. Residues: CASSEGIGGNQPQHF.

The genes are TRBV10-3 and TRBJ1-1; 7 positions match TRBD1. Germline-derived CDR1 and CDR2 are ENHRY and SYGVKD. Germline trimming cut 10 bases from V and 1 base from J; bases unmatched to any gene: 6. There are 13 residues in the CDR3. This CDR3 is CASRDSPNTEAFF. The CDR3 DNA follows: TGTGCCAGCCGGGACAGCCCGAACACTGAAGCTTTCTTT.

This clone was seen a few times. CDR3 amino acids: CASSVSYRGLTEAFF. DNA for the CDR3: TGTGCCAGCAGCGTATCGTACAGGGGGCTTACTGAAGCTTTCTTT. This chain joins TRBV9 and TRBJ1-1, with 9 bases matching TRBD1. This CDR3 has 15 residues. J was trimmed by 5 bases and V by 1 base; bases with no gene match: 6. Germline values: CDR1 SGDLS, CDR2 YYNGEE.

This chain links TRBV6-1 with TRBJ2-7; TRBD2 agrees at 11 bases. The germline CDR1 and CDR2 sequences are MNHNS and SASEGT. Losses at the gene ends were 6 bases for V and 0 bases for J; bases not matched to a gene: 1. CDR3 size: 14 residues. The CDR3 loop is CASRLAGASYEQYF. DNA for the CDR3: TGTGCCAGCAGACTAGCGGGGGCCTCCTACGAGCAGTACTTC.

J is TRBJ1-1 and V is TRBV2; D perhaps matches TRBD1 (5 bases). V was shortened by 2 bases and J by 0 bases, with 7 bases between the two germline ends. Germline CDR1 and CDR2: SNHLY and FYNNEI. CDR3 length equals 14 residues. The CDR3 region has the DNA TGTGCCAGCAGTGAAAGACAGTTGAACACTGAAGCTTTCTTT. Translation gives CASSERQLNTEAFF.

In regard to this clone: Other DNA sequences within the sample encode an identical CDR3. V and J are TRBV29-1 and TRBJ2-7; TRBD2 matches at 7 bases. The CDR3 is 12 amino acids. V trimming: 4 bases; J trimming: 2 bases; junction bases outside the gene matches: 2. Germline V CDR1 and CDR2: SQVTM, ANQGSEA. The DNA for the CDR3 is TGCAGCGTTGCTAGCGGAGCCTACGAGCAGTACTTC. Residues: CSVASGAYEQYF.